The text below deals with one T cell receptor beta chain. The germline V and J ends were trimmed by 6 bases and 5 bases, with 7 bases remaining between them. The CDR3 runs 11 residues. Germline values: CDR1 LNHDA, CDR2 SQIVND (reference sequence). This specimen comes from a study of blood T cell repertoires in COVID-19. Study-wide context: Samples of COVID-19 (acute and convalescent) were obtained from the United States, Italy and Spain.

Assay used: immunoSEQ multiplex PCR; TCRdb lists only in-frame clones, some missing. The sample lists approximately 100,000 clones, 75% to 85% occurring once. Material for sequencing was peripheral blood. The receptor's source is a man at least 80 years old with COVID-19, enrolled during active disease. The chain couples TRBV19 to TRBJ1-1; D not resolved. CDR3 amino acids: CASRGETEAFF. DNA of the CDR3: TGTGCCAGTAGGGGAGAGACTGAAGCTTTCTTT.